This TCR beta chain was recorded in a study of CD8+ T cells in alopecia areata. The CDR3 totals 15 residues. Germline V gene data show CDR1 as SGHDT and CDR2 as YYEEEE. V shed 6 bases, J shed 4 bases, and the junction held 13 bases outside the gene matches. RNA was extracted and reverse transcribed into cDNA as the sequencing template. This table comes from immunoSEQ multiplex PCR, and its TCRdb copy is limited to in-frame clones, with some not included. The sample carries under 70,000 clones, roughly 57% recorded once. This receptor was taken from a human donor with alopecia areata. V usage is TRBV5-6 and J usage is TRBJ2-7; TRBD1 matches 7 bases. Sequencing was performed on CD8+ T cells sorted from blood, taken at week 0. CDR3 coding DNA: TGTGCCAGCACCGCACAGGGGTCTCCGGAATACGAGCAGTACTTC. This sequence encodes CASTAQGSPEYEQYF.